The 26 T cell receptor beta chains listed next were all sequenced from one sample in a study of blood T cell repertoires in COVID-19. Assay used: immunoSEQ multiplex PCR; TCRdb lists only in-frame clones, some missing. Among some 320,000 clones listed, around nine tenths were seen once. What was sequenced was PBMCs or T cells enriched from blood (not recorded which). Source of these receptors: a man in his sixties who had recovered from COVID-19.

J is TRBJ2-7 and V is TRBV6-1; weak D call: TRBD1 (6 bases). Trimming shortened V by 1 base and J by 0 bases, and 16 bases separated the two germline ends. Germline V gene lookup returns CDR1 MNHNS and CDR2 SASEGT. This CDR3 comprises 17 residues. The CDR3 DNA reads TGTGCCAGCAGTGAAGGTGGGGGCTTCGCTACCTCCTACGAGCAGTACTTC. Translating gives CASSEGGGFATSYEQYF.

The chain is built from TRBV18 and TRBJ2-3; D unresolved. The CDR3 covers 14 residues. V lost 6 bases and J lost 3, with 13 bases in between. CDR1 KGHSH and CDR2 LQKENI come from the germline V gene. The CDR3 here is CASSQSTGTDTQYF. The DNA of the CDR3 is TGTGCCAGCTCGCAATCGACCGGGACAGATACGCAGTATTTT.

The chain links TRBV11-3 to TRBJ2-7; TRBD2 aligns across 11 bases. This CDR3 comprises 16 residues. Germline CDR1 SGHNT, CDR2 YENEEA. The J segment lost 4 bases and the V segment lost 2 bases, leaving 7 bases of the junction unmatched. The CDR3: CASSLHTSGSFYEQYF. Written as DNA, the CDR3 is TGTGCCAGCAGCTTACACACTAGCGGGAGTTTTTACGAGCAGTACTTC.

V usage is TRBV2 and J usage is TRBJ2-5, with TRBD1 identical over 9 bases. V was clipped by 6 bases and J by 3 bases; unmatched bases: 2. Germline values: CDR1 SNHLY, CDR2 FYNNEI. The CDR3 extends over 13 amino acids. This chain's CDR3 is CASRGDREETQYF. The DNA of the CDR3 is TGTGCCAGCAGGGGGGACAGGGAAGAGACCCAGTACTTC.

CDR3 sequence reads: CASSQDWFSSGAQTQYF. The DNA of the CDR3 is TGCGCCAGCAGCCAAGATTGGTTCTCTAGCGGGGCCCAGACCCAGTACTTC. The V and J genes are TRBV4-1 and TRBJ2-5; 9 bases match TRBD2. The CDR3 is 17 amino acids. Germline CDR1 and CDR2: MGHRA and YSYEKL. V lost 0 bases to trimming and J lost 6 bases; unmatched junction nucleotides: 11.

The chain links TRBV9 to TRBJ2-1; D remains unclear. Trimming pared 0 bases from V and 4 bases from J, leaving 17 bases between. The germline V gene has CDR1 SGDLS and CDR2 YYNGEE. This CDR3 has 17 amino acids. CDR3 nucleotide sequence: TGTGCCAGCAGCGTAGATGATCGAGGTCAGAGGTACAATGAGCAGTTCTTC. This translates into CASSVDDRGQRYNEQFF.

The chain joins TRBV6-2 or TRBV6-3 to TRBJ2-1; a weak D match, TRBD2 (6 bases). CDR3 size: 14 residues. Germline loops: CDR1 MNHEY, CDR2 SVGEGT. V dropped 2 bases and J dropped 7 bases, with 12 bases sitting between them. CDR3 DNA: TGTGCCAGCAGTTACGTTCGGGGGTCGAATGAGCAGTTCTTC. It encodes CASSYVRGSNEQFF.

V and J are TRBV5-4 and TRBJ1-1; perhaps TRBD1 as D (5 bases). The V end was cut by 1 base, the J end by 7 bases, with 17 bases between. The germline V gene has CDR1 SGHNT and CDR2 YYREEE (reference sequence). The CDR3 runs to 15 residues. CDR3 sequence: CASSLRLGGSSEAFF. The DNA for the CDR3 is TGTGCCAGCAGCTTGCGGTTGGGGGGTTCGAGTGAAGCTTTCTTT.

The rearrangement joins TRBV7-3 to TRBJ2-7; 9 positions match TRBD1. The CDR3 sequence is 15 residues long. The V gene's germline CDR1 is SGHTA and CDR2 FQGTGA. The junction had 3 bases not matched to a gene; V was cut back by 0 bases and J by 3 bases. The CDR3 nucleotides are TGTGCCAGCAGCTTAACCCAGGGACAGGGCTACGAGCAGTACTTC. The encoded protein is CASSLTQGQGYEQYF. Complete variable domain (other parts from reference TRBV7-3 and TRBJ2-7): GAGVSQTPSNKVTEKGKYVELRCDPISGHTALYWYRQSLGQGPEFLIYFQGTGAADDSGLPNDRFFAVRPEGSVSTLKIQRTERGDSAVYLCASSLTQGQGYEQYFGPGTRLTVT.

This chain connects TRBV5-1 to TRBJ2-5, with a tentative D call TRBD2 (5 bases). CDR1 is SGHRS and CDR2 is YFSETQ in the germline V gene. The V gene lost 0 bases and the J gene lost 3 bases, with 15 bases spanning the gap. This CDR3 region has 16 residues. This chain's CDR3 is CASSLAPGGIKETQYF. CDR3 DNA: TGCGCCAGCAGCTTGGCCCCAGGAGGAATAAAAGAGACCCAGTACTTC.

The gene calls are TRBV12-3 or TRBV12-4 and TRBJ2-1, with D uncertain. The V and J ends lost 4 bases and 8 bases respectively, with 12 bases between them. The CDR3 sequence is 13 residues long. As DNA, the CDR3 is TGTGCCAGCAGTTCCCCCCTATCTGATGAGCAGTTCTTC. As protein: CASSSPLSDEQFF.

In DNA, the CDR3 is TGTGCCAGTAGTGCCCATGGGAGGGGCAGCAATCAGCCCCAGCATTTT. Protein product: CASSAHGRGSNQPQHF. The chain recombines TRBV19 with TRBJ1-5, with D possibly TRBD1 on 5 matching bases. Germline values: CDR1 LNHDA, CDR2 SQIVND (reference sequence). This CDR3 has 16 amino acids. Deletions cut 5 bases from V and 1 base from J, with 15 bases between.

The chain uses TRBV6-5 and TRBJ1-1, with D hard to call. The CDR3 sequence is 15 residues long. Germline V lookup: CDR1 MNHEY, CDR2 SVGAGI. V shed 0 bases and J shed 4 bases, with 12 bases lying between them. Written as DNA, the CDR3 is TGTGCCAGCAGTTACTCAGGAGGCCGTGGCACTGAAGCTTTCTTT. Encoded protein: CASSYSGGRGTEAFF.

The V gene is TRBV19, the J gene TRBJ1-4, with 9 bases matching TRBD1. Germline V lookup: CDR1 LNHDA, CDR2 SQIVND (reference sequence). This CDR3 region has 13 residues. V lost 6 bases, J lost 5 bases, and 1 base stayed unmatched. The CDR3 nucleotides read TGTGCCAGTAGAGACAGGGGGAATGAAAAACTGTTTTTT. Its translation is CASRDRGNEKLFF.

The J gene is TRBJ1-1, the V gene TRBV5-8, with D uncertain. The CDR3 consists of 12 residues. Germline V gives CDR1 SGHTS, CDR2 YDEGEE. Trimming took 3 bases from V and 8 from J, leaving 11 bases between them. The CDR3 here is CASSWARGEAFF. The CDR3 nucleotides are TGTGCCAGCAGCTGGGCCCGAGGGGAAGCTTTCTTT.

The rearrangement joins TRBV12-3 or TRBV12-4 to TRBJ2-2; the D is unclear. There are 13 residues in the CDR3. The V and J ends lost 5 bases and 6 bases respectively, with 10 bases between them. In DNA, the CDR3 is TGTGCCAGCAGTAGCGCGAGTTCCGGGGAGCTGTTTTTT. Its translation: CASSSASSGELFF.

This chain joins TRBV9 and TRBJ1-1, with TRBD1 matching 9 bases. The CDR3 consists of 15 residues. The germline V gene has CDR1 SGDLS and CDR2 YYNGEE. With 4 bases clipped from V and 5 bases from J, the junction kept 9 bases outside the gene matches. The CDR3 is CASSFLQGAWTEAFF. CDR3 sequence (DNA): TGTGCCAGCAGCTTCTTACAGGGGGCTTGGACTGAAGCTTTCTTT.

In this sample, this clone turned up once. The chain links TRBV3-1 (or the pseudogene TRBV3-2) to TRBJ2-7; 7 nucleotides line up with TRBD1. The CDR3 extends over 13 amino acids. In germline, CDR1 is LGHDT, CDR2 YNNKEL (reference sequence). The J segment lost 2 bases and the V segment lost 5 bases, leaving 3 bases of the junction unmatched. CDR3 nucleotides: TGTGCCAGCAGCGACAGGGTCACCTACGAGCAGTACTTC. Translating gives CASSDRVTYEQYF.

V and J are TRBV6-5 and TRBJ2-7, with D possibly matching TRBD1 (6 bases). CDR3 length: 12 amino acids. The germline CDR1 and CDR2 sequences are MNHEY and SVGAGI. V lost 6 bases and J 5 bases, leaving 11 bases between the germline ends. This chain's CDR3 is CASSLGGHEQYF. Written as DNA, the CDR3 is TGTGCCAGCAGCCTAGGGGGACACGAGCAGTACTTC.

This clone has a single count. The chain is built from TRBV29-1 and TRBJ1-4; 8 positions match TRBD1. Germline CDR1 and CDR2: SQVTM and ANQGSEA. V dropped 7 bases and J dropped 8; count of bases not matched to a gene: 15. This CDR3 has 15 amino acids. The CDR3 here is CSAGPGQGFGEKLFF. The CDR3 nucleotides read TGCAGCGCTGGGCCCGGACAGGGCTTCGGGGAAAAACTGTTTTTT.

V and J are TRBV7-6 and TRBJ1-4; 10 bases match TRBD1. The tail of the sequence fits TRBJ2-2 better, so the J call may be wrong. The length of the CDR3 is 14 residues. Germline V gene sequence: CDR1 SGHVS, CDR2 FNYEAQ. CDR3 nucleotide sequence: TGTGCCAGCAGCTCGACAGGGGGCGGGAAGGAGCTGTTTTTT. Amino acid sequence: CASSSTGGGKELFF.

This clone appeared a single time. V is TRBV6-5 and J is TRBJ1-2, with a possible D match to TRBD1 (5 bases). CDR1 is MNHEY, CDR2 SVGAGI, per germline. Trimming took 5 bases from V and 3 from J, leaving 13 bases between them. This CDR3 has 14 residues. The CDR3 coding sequence is TGTGCCAGCAGTAGGGCAGGGAAAGACTATGGCTACACCTTC. Encoded protein: CASSRAGKDYGYTF.

This chain joins TRBV5-1 and TRBJ2-3; D is unclear. The CDR3 loop spans 15 amino acids. Per germline, CDR1 SGHRS and CDR2 YFSETQ. With 0 bases removed from V and 6 bases from J, the gap between germline ends came to 14 bases. CDR3 sequence reads: CASSLARSEGDTQYF. The CDR3, as DNA: TGCGCCAGCAGCTTGGCCAGGTCTGAAGGCGATACGCAGTATTTT.

The rearrangement joins TRBV19 to TRBJ2-7; 13 nucleotides align to TRBD2. The CDR3 totals 17 residues. CDR1 and CDR2 from the germline V gene are LNHDA and SQIVND (reference sequence). The ends lost 5 bases at V and 4 bases at J; junction bases unmatched: 11. CDR3: CASSDRTTSGRLYEQYF. The CDR3 DNA sequence: TGTGCCAGTAGTGACCGCACGACTAGCGGGAGGTTATACGAGCAGTACTTC.

J is TRBJ2-3 and V is TRBV19, with 7 bases identical to TRBD1. The CDR3 is 15 amino acids. The V gene end was trimmed by 5 bases and the J gene end by 2 bases; junction bases not matched to a gene: 7. Germline V lookup: CDR1 LNHDA, CDR2 SQIVND (reference sequence). The CDR3: CASSHPGTATDTQYF. In DNA form, the CDR3 reads TGTGCCAGTAGTCACCCCGGGACAGCCACAGATACGCAGTATTTT.

The chain has TRBV29-1 and TRBJ2-5, with D uncertain. CDR3 size: 12 residues. V dropped 8 bases and J dropped 4 bases, with 14 bases sitting between them. From germline, CDR1 is SQVTM and CDR2 ANQGSEA. Here the CDR3 reads CSCLAGLETQYF. The DNA of the CDR3 is TGCAGCTGTCTTGCCGGTCTAGAGACCCAGTACTTC.